This T cell receptor beta chain emerged from a study of T cells after yellow fever vaccination. Study-level information: Libraries from low-cell-number fractions were prepared with the SMART-Seq v4 Ultra Low Input RNA kit. Whole-study results and caveats: Post-booster repertoires contained most primary-vaccination clones again (96% CD4, around 88% CD8).

A word on this clonotype: Its antigen remains unidentified.

From the 5' RACE reads, TCRdb called clonotypes with MiXCR, one entry per CDR3 protein. This sample has roughly 520,000 distinct CDR3 sequences, with roughly 22% found just once. CDR1 is SGHRS and CDR2 is YFSETQ in the germline V gene. The trim removed 4 bases at V and 1 base at J, leaving 2 bases unmatched. The CDR3 is made up of 16 amino acids. Material: PBMCs, obtained around 3 weeks after the first yellow fever vaccination. This sequence joins TRBV5-1 and TRBJ2-2; 12 nucleotides align to TRBD2. This receptor was identified in a man in his late teens or twenties who received the YFV17D yellow fever vaccine. CDR3 in DNA: TGCGCCAGCAGCACTAGCGGGGGGCGGAACACCGGGGAGCTGTTTTTT. Protein product: CASSTSGGRNTGELFF.